These T cell receptor beta chains were read from a single sample in a study of cytomegalovirus exposure and HLA in healthy donors. Produced via immunoSEQ multiplex PCR; TCRdb's table is partial and in-frame only. Among about 86,000 clones, 75% to 80% were seen once, and the ten largest hold roughly 6%. The sample consisted of PBMCs. The receptor set was obtained from a female donor in good health and CMV-seronegative. Both conserved end residues are part of each CDR3. A D gene is named only where the DNA matches it firmly. For some rows the clone size is stated as once, few or many, or as a class when expanded; others skip it.

cdr3_length | j_call | d_call | v_call | clone_size | cdr3_aa | cdr3_nt
13 | TRBJ1-4 | TRBD1 | TRBV29-1 | - | CSGTGEANEKLFF | TGCAGCGGAACAGGGGAAGCTAATGAAAAACTGTTTTTT
15 | TRBJ2-1 | TRBD2 | TRBV7-7 | - | CASSFTAGGINEQFF | TGTGCTAGCAGCTTTACGGCGGGGGGGATAAATGAGCAGTTCTTC
13 | TRBJ2-7 | - | TRBV2 | - | CASSEGRAYEQYF | TGTGCCAGCAGTGAAGGCAGGGCCTACGAGCAGTACTTC
17 | TRBJ1-1 | - | TRBV5-6 | - | CASTGVGAALLGTEAFF | TGTGCCAGCACCGGCGTGGGGGCCGCTCTTCTGGGGACTGAAGCTTTCTTT
14 | TRBJ1-5 | TRBD1 | TRBV15 | - | CATSRGGGPQPQHF | TGTGCCACCAGCAGAGGAGGGGGCCCTCAGCCCCAGCATTTT
15 | TRBJ1-5 | - | TRBV6-4 | - | CASSESPGSNQPQHF | TGTGCCAGCAGTGAATCACCGGGGAGCAATCAGCCCCAGCATTTT
16 | TRBJ2-6 | - | TRBV25-1 | once | CASEQGGPSGANVLTF | TGTGCCAGTGAACAGGGGGGGCCCTCTGGGGCCAACGTCCTGACTTTC
13 | TRBJ2-1 | - | TRBV7-2 | - | CASSLAPPDEQFF | TGTGCCAGCAGCTTAGCGCCGCCGGATGAGCAGTTCTTC
15 | TRBJ1-3 | - | TRBV11-3 | - | CASSLGRETGNTIYF | TGTGCCAGCAGCTTAGGCCGGGAGACAGGAAACACCATATATTTT
14 | TRBJ1-5 | - | TRBV5-4 | - | CASSLGGRNQPQHF | TGTGCCAGCAGCTTGGGGGGGCGTAATCAGCCCCAGCATTTT
15 | TRBJ2-3 | - | TRBV27 | - | CASSLGGLGTDTQYF | TGTGCCAGCAGTTTGGGGGGGCTAGGCACAGATACGCAGTATTTT
15 | TRBJ1-5 | - | TRBV28 | few | CASSFSDSRNQPQHF | TGTGCCAGCAGTTTCTCAGACAGTCGCAATCAGCCCCAGCATTTT
14 | TRBJ2-5 | - | TRBV4-1 | - | CASSQYAGRETQYF | TGCGCCAGCAGCCAATATGCGGGACGGGAGACCCAGTACTTC
15 | TRBJ2-7 | - | TRBV5-1 | - | CASSPGLPGSYEQYF | TGCGCCAGCAGCCCAGGGCTCCCAGGGTCCTACGAGCAGTACTTC
15 | TRBJ2-2 | TRBD2 | TRBV10-3 | - | CAILTLAGGTGELFF | TGTGCCATTCTTACGCTAGCGGGGGGTACCGGGGAGCTGTTTTTT
12 | TRBJ1-2 | TRBD1 | TRBV28 | few | CASARDSYGYTF | TGTGCCAGCGCCCGGGACAGCTATGGCTACACCTTC
14 | TRBJ2-1 | TRBD2 | TRBV6-5 | - | CASSSGRSYNEQFF | TGTGCCAGCAGTAGCGGGAGGTCCTACAATGAGCAGTTCTTC
11 | TRBJ1-1 | - | TRBV11-2 | - | CASSSAREAFF | TGTGCCAGCAGCTCAGCGCGTGAAGCTTTCTTT
13 | TRBJ2-7 | - | TRBV7-2 | - | CASSLVETYEQYF | TGTGCCAGCAGCTTAGTCGAGACCTACGAGCAGTACTTC
17 | TRBJ2-6 | - | TRBV9 | few | CASSPEAYGSGANVLTF | TGTGCCAGCAGCCCTGAGGCGTACGGCTCTGGGGCCAACGTCCTGACTTTC
17 | TRBJ1-1 | TRBD1 | TRBV7-9 | - | CASSLGRGLLRNTEAFF | TGTGCCAGCAGCTTGGGTAGGGGGCTGTTAAGGAACACTGAAGCTTTCTTT
18 | TRBJ1-1 | TRBD1 | TRBV7-8 | - | CASSLAVAGGVGGTEAFF | TGTGCCAGCAGCTTAGCGGTGGCAGGGGGAGTAGGGGGCACTGAAGCTTTCTTT
15 | TRBJ1-1 | - | TRBV9 | - | CASSPPGQMNTEAFF | TGTGCCAGCAGCCCCCCCGGACAGATGAACACTGAAGCTTTCTTT
14 | TRBJ2-5 | TRBD1 | TRBV5-6 | - | CASSLKGAAETQYF | TGTGCCAGCAGCTTGAAGGGGGCAGCGGAGACCCAGTACTTC
13 | TRBJ1-6 | TRBD1 | TRBV14 | few | CASSQTGYSPLHF | TGTGCCAGCAGCCAGACAGGGTATTCACCCCTCCACTTT
15 | TRBJ2-7 | - | TRBV11-2 | few | CASSSSGSVHYEQYF | TGTGCCAGCAGCTCCTCCGGGTCGGTTCACTACGAGCAGTACTTC
15 | TRBJ2-1 | TRBD1 | TRBV6-5 | - | CASRSRWTGINEQFF | TGTGCCAGCAGGAGCCGGTGGACAGGGATCAATGAGCAGTTCTTC
14 | TRBJ1-4 | TRBD1 | TRBV19 | few | CASSKGTANEKLFF | TGTGCCAGTAGTAAAGGGACAGCTAATGAAAAACTGTTTTTT
17 | TRBJ1-2 | TRBD1 | TRBV4-1 | - | CASSQDPTGKANYGYTF | TGCGCCAGCAGCCAAGACCCGACAGGGAAAGCTAACTATGGCTACACCTTC
14 | TRBJ2-5 | - | TRBV6-5 | - | CASSYSRGQETQYF | TGTGCCAGCAGTTATAGCCGGGGCCAAGAGACCCAGTACTTC
12 | TRBJ2-5 | - | TRBV30 | few | CAAKRYQETQYF | TGTGCCGCCAAGCGGTACCAAGAGACCCAGTACTTC
15 | TRBJ2-1 | TRBD2 | TRBV2 | - | CASSPPGTSEDEQFF | TGTGCCAGCAGCCCTCCAGGGACTAGCGAAGATGAGCAGTTCTTC
14 | TRBJ1-4 | - | TRBV19 | - | CATSRGATNEKLFF | TGTGCCACCTCCCGGGGTGCTACTAATGAAAAACTGTTTTTT
14 | TRBJ2-1 | - | TRBV6-5 | - | CASNPGQYDNEQFF | TGTGCCAGCAACCCGGGACAATACGACAATGAGCAGTTCTTC
12 | TRBJ1-2 | - | TRBV19 | - | CASREPNYGYTF | TGTGCCAGTAGGGAGCCTAACTATGGCTACACCTTC
13 | TRBJ1-6 | - | TRBV18 | - | CASSLLENSPLHF | TGTGCCAGCTCCCTCCTCGAGAATTCACCCCTCCACTTT
14 | TRBJ1-1 | - | TRBV10-3 | - | CAISQQTGNTEAFF | TGTGCCATCAGCCAGCAGACAGGGAACACTGAAGCTTTCTTT
15 | TRBJ1-2 | TRBD1 | TRBV6-5 | - | CASRTGTARTYGYTF | TGTGCCAGCAGGACCGGGACAGCAAGGACTTATGGCTACACCTTC
14 | TRBJ1-5 | TRBD1 | TRBV27 | - | CASSLDRGNQPQHF | TGTGCCAGCAGTTTGGACAGGGGGAATCAGCCCCAGCATTTT
16 | TRBJ2-3 | TRBD2 | TRBV4-2 | - | CASSQLAGGGTDTQYF | TGTGCCAGCAGCCAACTAGCGGGAGGGGGCACAGATACGCAGTATTTT
15 | TRBJ2-1 | TRBD2 | TRBV5-1 | few | CASSSAAGVVNEQFF | TGCGCCAGCAGCTCCGCAGCGGGAGTTGTCAATGAGCAGTTCTTC
14 | TRBJ1-2 | - | TRBV14 | once | CASSQRGSNYGYTF | TGTGCCAGCAGCCAGAGAGGGTCTAACTATGGCTACACCTTC
15 | TRBJ1-1 | TRBD1 | TRBV9 | - | CASSVVGTENTEAFF | TGTGCCAGCAGCGTAGTTGGGACAGAGAACACTGAAGCTTTCTTT
14 | TRBJ1-5 | - | TRBV4-2 | few | CASSQRDSNQPQHF | TGTGCCAGCAGCCAACGAGATAGCAATCAGCCCCAGCATTTT
16 | TRBJ2-7 | - | TRBV28 | - | CASSLSLRQGSYEQYF | TGTGCCAGCAGTTTATCGCTACGTCAGGGGAGCTACGAGCAGTACTTC
14 | TRBJ2-1 | - | TRBV14 | - | CASSQAASFNEQFF | TGTGCCAGCAGCCAGGCCGCTTCCTTCAATGAGCAGTTCTTC
11 | TRBJ1-5 | - | TRBV6-1 | - | CASRSIQPQHF | TGTGCCAGCAGGAGTATTCAGCCCCAGCATTTT
16 | TRBJ1-5 | TRBD1 | TRBV6-6 | - | CASRDRTDYSNQPQHF | TGTGCCAGCAGGGACAGGACAGATTATAGCAATCAGCCCCAGCATTTT
15 | TRBJ1-2 | TRBD1 | TRBV6-5 | - | CASTRGTGDPYRYTF | TGTGCCAGCACTCGAGGGACAGGGGACCCCTATCGCTACACCTTC
15 | TRBJ2-3 | TRBD1 | TRBV9 | once | CASSVRTGSTDTQYF | TGTGCCAGCAGCGTTCGGACAGGGAGCACAGATACGCAGTATTTT
13 | TRBJ2-5 | - | TRBV7-7 | - | CASSLGLGETQYF | TGTGCTAGCAGCTTAGGACTGGGTGAGACCCAGTACTTC
19 | TRBJ2-5 | TRBD1 | TRBV4-3 | - | CASSQETGTGVLDQETQYF | TGCGCCAGCAGCCAAGAGACCGGGACAGGTGTCTTGGACCAAGAGACCCAGTACTTC
13 | TRBJ1-1 | - | TRBV7-2 | - | CASSPTGSTEAFF | TGTGCCAGCAGCCCGACAGGATCCACTGAAGCTTTCTTT
13 | TRBJ1-2 | - | TRBV19 | - | CASSTGIDYGYTF | TGTGCCAGTAGTACAGGGATCGACTATGGCTACACCTTC
16 | TRBJ1-1 | TRBD1 | TRBV6-6 | - | CASSSPIGQGNTEAFF | TGTGCCAGCAGTTCCCCGATCGGACAGGGAAACACTGAAGCTTTCTTT